The 32 T cell receptor beta chains below come from one sample, sequenced in a study of cytomegalovirus exposure and HLA in healthy donors. The study ran its PCR with 60 Vbeta and 13 Jbeta primers. Assay: immunoSEQ multiplex PCR; the TCRdb copy retains only in-frame clones and omits some. This table holds more than 150,000 clones, about 79% found once. Sequenced: PBMCs. Receptors were obtained from a man between 18 and 35 years old in good health and CMV-seronegative.

The CDR3 reads CASSLLTGAGNQPQHF. CDR3 bases: TGTGCCAGCAGTTTGCTGACAGGGGCGGGGAATCAGCCCCAGCATTTT. This chain connects TRBV28 to TRBJ1-5, with 8 bases lining up with TRBD1. Unmatched junction bases numbered 8, after V lost 3 bases and J lost 4 bases. From germline, CDR1 is MDHEN and CDR2 SYDVKM. The CDR3 is 16 residues long. Supplemented by reference TRBV28 and TRBJ1-5, the full variable domain reads DVKVTQSSRYLVKRTGEKVFLECVQDMDHENMFWYRQDPGLGLRLIYFSYDVKMKEKGDIPEGYSVSREKKERFSLILESASTNQTSMYLCASSLLTGAGNQPQHFGDGTRLSIL.

The rearrangement uses TRBV7-2 and TRBJ2-7; 7 positions agree with TRBD1. V lost 2 bases and J lost 6; bases outside the gene matches: 7. Germline-derived CDR1 and CDR2 are SGHTA and FQGNSA. The CDR3 loop spans 14 amino acids. DNA for the CDR3: TGTGCCAGCAGCTTATGGACAGGAACTACCGAGCAGTACTTC. Translating it yields CASSLWTGTTEQYF.

The CDR3 sequence is CASIADKNTEAFF. The CDR3 DNA sequence: TGTGCCAGTATCGCAGACAAGAACACTGAAGCTTTCTTT. The rearrangement links TRBV19 to TRBJ1-1; D is unclear. V shed 7 bases and J shed 1 base, with 10 bases lying between them. Looked up from germline, CDR1 is LNHDA and CDR2 is SQIVND (reference sequence). The CDR3 loop spans 13 amino acids.

The rearrangement uses TRBV12-2 and TRBJ2-7; the table's D call, TRBD2, was not checked against the DNA. TRBV12-2 is annotated as a pseudogene. The CDR3 length is 19 residues. The CDR3 reads CASRLNPDSPLAGAYEQYF. CDR3 sequence (DNA): TGTGCAAGTCGCCTTAATCCCGACTCCCCACTAGCGGGGGCCTACGAGCAGTACTTC.

To note about this clone: At one end the junction does not follow the germline gene, possibly because of a read error. The chain is built from TRBV6-4 and TRBJ2-3, with 7 bases aligning to TRBD1. CDR1 and CDR2 (germline): MRHNA, SNTAGT. The CDR3 has 14 residues. CDR3 in amino acids: CASSNSQGADTQYF. For the CDR3, the DNA is TGTGCCAGCAGTAACTCGCAGGGGGCAGATACGCAGTATTTT.

J is TRBJ2-3 and V is TRBV6-5; 7 bases are a match to TRBD1. From germline, CDR1 is MNHEY and CDR2 SVGAGI. With V trimmed by 6 bases and J by 1 base, 7 bases remained unmatched. This CDR3 contains 15 residues. The CDR3 spells CASRNPGTGTDTQYF. The CDR3 DNA is TGTGCCAGCAGAAACCCCGGGACAGGCACAGATACGCAGTATTTT.

This clone has just one count. V is TRBV9 and J is TRBJ1-1; the D is unclear. The CDR3 has 13 residues. The germline V and J ends were trimmed by 0 bases and 3 bases, with 6 bases remaining between them. Per the germline V gene, CDR1 is SGDLS and CDR2 is YYNGEE. CDR3 loop: CASSVDIYTEAFF. DNA for the CDR3: TGTGCCAGCAGCGTAGACATCTACACTGAAGCTTTCTTT.

The chain combines TRBV7-3 with TRBJ1-1, with a possible D match to TRBD1 (6 bases). Looked up from germline, CDR1 is SGHTA and CDR2 is FQGTGA. The CDR3 sequence is 13 residues long. The germline V and J ends were trimmed by 5 bases and 1 base, with 8 bases remaining between them. CDR3 sequence: CASSQDRNTEAFF. The CDR3 nucleotides read TGTGCCAGCAGCCAGGACAGGAACACTGAAGCTTTCTTT.

The gene calls are TRBV5-4 and TRBJ2-7; no firm D call. Per germline, CDR1 SGHNT and CDR2 YYREEE (reference sequence). V lost 0 bases and J 5 bases, leaving 9 bases between the germline ends. The CDR3 is 13 amino acids. The DNA for the CDR3 is TGTGCCAGCAGCTTGGCCGCAGGTCACGAGCAGTACTTC. Amino acid sequence: CASSLAAGHEQYF. The whole variable domain, remainder taken from reference TRBV5-4 and TRBJ2-7, is ETGVTQSPTHLIKTRGQQVTLRCSSQSGHNTVSWYQQALGQGPQFIFQYYREEENGRGNFPPRFSGLQFPNYSSELNVNALELDDSALYLCASSLAAGHEQYFGPGTRLTVT.

Remarks on this clone: Compared with germline, one end of the junction differs, possibly owing to a read error. The genes are TRBV2 and TRBJ1-1; no clear D gene. The V gene's germline CDR1 is SNHLY and CDR2 FYNNEI. The CDR3 has 13 residues. The CDR3 here is CSSSSLPNTEAFF. CDR3 DNA: TGTTCCAGCAGTTCTCTTCCGAACACTGAAGCTTTCTTT. The full variable domain, in which reference TRBV2 and TRBJ1-1 provide the parts outside the CDR3, is EPEVTQTPSHQVTQMGQEVILRCVPISNHLYFYWYRQILGQKVEFLVSFYNNEISEKSEIFDDQFSVERPDGSNFTLKIRSTKLEDSAMYFCSSSSLPNTEAFFGQGTRLTVV.

This clone has a single count. The chain has TRBV5-1 and TRBJ2-6; 10 nucleotides agree with TRBD1. The germline gives CDR1 SGHRS, CDR2 YFSETQ. V lost 4 bases, J lost 4 bases, and 11 bases stayed unmatched. The CDR3 runs 18 residues. As DNA, the CDR3 is TGCGCCAGCAGCCAAGAGGGACAGGGGATGGTGGGGGCCAACGTCCTGACTTTC. Translation: CASSQEGQGMVGANVLTF.

The chain employs TRBV4-1 and TRBJ2-7; TRBD2 is a possible D gene (5 bases). CDR1 MGHRA and CDR2 YSYEKL come from the germline V gene. The CDR3 has 15 amino acids. Trimming removed 4 bases from V and 4 bases from J, with 17 bases in between. This CDR3 reads CASSRGLGLAYEQYF. In DNA, the CDR3 is TGCGCCAGCAGCCGAGGATTAGGACTGGCGTACGAGCAGTACTTC.

The rearrangement joins TRBV27 to TRBJ1-2; TRBD1 might be the D (6 bases). Germline CDR1 MNHEY, CDR2 SMNVEV (reference sequence). The CDR3 spans 13 residues. The germline V and J ends were trimmed by 8 bases and 5 bases, with 15 bases remaining between them. The DNA for the CDR3 is TGTGCCAGCTCCCCCGTAGGGGGTTATGGCTACACCTTC. It codes for CASSPVGGYGYTF.

V gene TRBV6-5 combines with J gene TRBJ1-3, with D tentatively TRBD1 (5 bases). Trimming removed 8 bases at V and 0 bases at J, with 11 bases between. Germline V gene data show CDR1 as MNHEY and CDR2 as SVGAGI. This CDR3 region has 14 residues. The CDR3: CASGDSSSGNTIYF. CDR3 in DNA: TGTGCCAGCGGAGACAGCAGCTCTGGAAACACCATATATTTT.

This chain uses TRBV6-6 with TRBJ2-7; D perhaps matches TRBD2 (6 bases). Trimming stripped 0 bases from V and 2 bases from J, with 14 bases between. The length of the CDR3 is 16 residues. Per germline, CDR1 MNHNY and CDR2 SVGAGI (reference sequence). The CDR3 DNA reads TGTGCCAGCAGTTACTCGTTCGCGGGGCGCACCTACGAGCAGTACTTC. The encoded protein is CASSYSFAGRTYEQYF.

The rearrangement links TRBV5-1 to TRBJ2-7; 9 nucleotides line up with TRBD1. V shed 1 base, J shed 3 bases, and the junction held 5 bases outside the gene matches. The CDR3 is 15 residues long. From germline, CDR1 is SGHRS and CDR2 YFSETQ. Here the CDR3 reads CASSLWRDRDYEQYF. The CDR3 bases are TGCGCCAGCAGCTTGTGGCGGGACAGGGACTACGAGCAGTACTTC.

V is TRBV15 and J is TRBJ1-5; 7 bases are a match to TRBD1. Trimming removed 5 bases from V and 0 bases from J; junction bases left unmatched: 13. In germline, CDR1 is LNHNV, CDR2 YYDKDF (reference sequence). The CDR3 sequence is 18 residues long. Here the CDR3 reads CATSRDDRDRYSNQPQHF. CDR3 nucleotides: TGTGCCACCAGCCGCGACGACAGGGACCGATATAGCAATCAGCCCCAGCATTTT.

This chain joins TRBV7-9 and TRBJ1-1; D remains unclear. The ends were cut back, 1 base at V and 1 base at J, with 10 bases in the middle. Germline lookup yields CDR1 SEHNR and CDR2 FQNEAQ (reference sequence). The CDR3 sequence is 15 residues long. CDR3 residues: CASSLVPGENTEAFF. The DNA for the CDR3 is TGTGCCAGCAGCTTAGTTCCCGGAGAGAACACTGAAGCTTTCTTT.

This rearrangement joins TRBV7-9 to TRBJ2-1; D gene uncertain. Germline V gene lookup returns CDR1 SEHNR and CDR2 FQNEAQ (reference sequence). V shed 4 bases and J shed 0 bases, with 19 bases lying between them. The CDR3 contains 18 residues. The chain's CDR3 is CASSSFARQAASYNEQFF. DNA of the CDR3: TGTGCCAGCAGCTCTTTCGCTCGGCAGGCAGCCTCCTACAATGAGCAGTTCTTC.

This clone was seen just once. The chain combines TRBV6-5 with TRBJ2-3, with D tentatively TRBD1 (5 bases). Germline loops: CDR1 MNHEY, CDR2 SVGAGI. This CDR3 comprises 15 residues. The ends were cut back, 5 bases at V and 0 bases at J, with 12 bases in the middle. The CDR3 protein is CASSPGHTSTDTQYF. CDR3 nucleotides: TGTGCCAGCAGTCCTGGACATACTAGCACAGATACGCAGTATTTT.

Only one count was recorded for this clone. This rearrangement joins TRBV27 to TRBJ2-3; 9 nucleotides match TRBD2. Unmatched junction bases numbered 13, after V lost 6 bases and J lost 6 bases. The CDR3 totals 16 residues. Germline assignment: CDR1 MNHEY and CDR2 SMNVEV (reference sequence). Written as DNA, the CDR3 is TGTGCCAGCAGGGACCGACTAGCGGATAAATCGGATACGCAGTATTTT. Amino acid sequence: CASRDRLADKSDTQYF.

The chain couples TRBV7-8 to TRBJ1-5; 9 nucleotides match TRBD1. The junction had 11 bases not matched to a gene; V was cut back by 4 bases and J by 4 bases. Germline V gene sequence: CDR1 SGHVS, CDR2 FQNEAQ. The CDR3 loop spans 17 amino acids. The CDR3 loop is CASSSTTGGYGNQPQHF. The CDR3 DNA follows: TGTGCCAGCAGCTCGACAACAGGGGGCTATGGGAATCAGCCCCAGCATTTT.

This chain uses TRBV7-2 with TRBJ2-7; maybe TRBD2 (6 bases). The ends were cut back, 0 bases at V and 5 bases at J, with 11 bases in the middle. The CDR3 runs to 14 residues. CDR1 and CDR2 from the germline V gene are SGHTA and FQGNSA. The CDR3 sequence: CASSLAGGTHEQYF. CDR3 coding DNA: TGTGCCAGCAGCTTAGCGGGAGGTACCCACGAGCAGTACTTC.

This clone has a handful of counts. The J gene is TRBJ2-1, the V gene TRBV21-1; the table assigns TRBD2, which was not confirmed against the DNA. TRBV21-1 is a listed pseudogene. The CDR3 is made up of 18 amino acids. CDR3 sequence: CASSKRRTAGTRHNEQFF. Written as DNA, the CDR3 is TGTGCCAGCAGCAAAAGACGAACTGCCGGGACTAGACACAATGAGCAGTTCTTC.

This clone turned up a few times. The J gene is TRBJ2-3, the V gene TRBV5-6; possible D gene TRBD2, 5 bases. CDR1 is SGHDT, CDR2 YYEEEE, per germline. Trimming stripped 4 bases from V and 1 base from J, with 16 bases between. The CDR3 contains 16 residues. The CDR3 DNA reads TGTGCCAGCAGCGCGGAGGTGGGGTCGGGCACAGATACGCAGTATTTT. Its protein is CASSAEVGSGTDTQYF.

The rearrangement links TRBV4-2 to TRBJ1-1, with D tentatively TRBD1 (5 bases). The CDR3 covers 14 residues. V was clipped by 0 bases and J by 4 bases, with 9 bases between them. Germline V gene lookup returns CDR1 LGHNA and CDR2 YNFKEQ. DNA for the CDR3: TGTGCCAGCAGCCAAGATTCGGGGGGCACTGAAGCTTTCTTT. This translates into CASSQDSGGTEAFF.

The rearrangement links TRBV27 to TRBJ2-5; D gene ambiguous. Germline V gene sequence: CDR1 MNHEY, CDR2 SMNVEV (reference sequence). The CDR3 spans 14 residues. V was trimmed by 4 bases and J by 0 bases, leaving 9 bases between them. The CDR3 loop is CASSYNSYQETQYF. As DNA, the CDR3 is TGTGCCAGCAGTTATAACAGCTACCAAGAGACCCAGTACTTC.

This sequence joins TRBV5-6 and TRBJ1-2; the D gene is possibly TRBD1 (6 bases). The CDR3 contains 14 residues. The germline V and J ends were trimmed by 4 bases and 0 bases, with 10 bases remaining between them. From germline, CDR1 is SGHDT and CDR2 YYEEEE. CDR3 sequence reads: CASSPTGTNYGYTF. The CDR3 region has the DNA TGTGCCAGCAGCCCGACAGGTACTAACTATGGCTACACCTTC.

The genes are TRBV9 and TRBJ2-7; 7 nucleotides align to TRBD2. The germline V gene has CDR1 SGDLS and CDR2 YYNGEE. J was trimmed by 3 bases and V by 4 bases; bases with no gene match: 13. The CDR3 is 16 residues long. The CDR3 bases are TGTGCCAGCAGCCGCCTGGGAGGGCGGGATGGCTACGAGCAGTACTTC. Residues: CASSRLGGRDGYEQYF.

The chain combines TRBV14 with TRBJ2-5; the match to TRBD2 covers 7 bases. This CDR3 has 13 residues. Trimming took 4 bases from V and 9 from J; bases not matched to a gene: 8. The V gene's germline CDR1 is SGHDN and CDR2 FVKESK. The CDR3 protein is CASSPTSVGAQYF. The CDR3 bases are TGTGCCAGCAGCCCTACTAGCGTTGGGGCCCAGTACTTC.

V is TRBV28 and J is TRBJ1-5; maybe TRBD1 (5 bases). Germline V lookup: CDR1 MDHEN, CDR2 SYDVKM. There are 16 residues in the CDR3. Trimming pared 5 bases from V and 0 bases from J, leaving 14 bases between. CDR3 bases: TGTGCCAGCAGTACCCCAGGGCCGGGTAGCAATCAGCCCCAGCATTTT. Translated: CASSTPGPGSNQPQHF.

The rearrangement links TRBV29-1 to TRBJ2-7, with a possible D match to TRBD2 (5 bases). The germline V and J ends were trimmed by 7 bases and 5 bases, with 18 bases remaining between them. The CDR3 sequence is 13 residues long. Germline assignment: CDR1 SQVTM and CDR2 ANQGSEA. DNA for the CDR3: TGCAGCGCCTACCTAGCAGAGGGTAACGAGCAGTACTTC. Protein sequence: CSAYLAEGNEQYF.